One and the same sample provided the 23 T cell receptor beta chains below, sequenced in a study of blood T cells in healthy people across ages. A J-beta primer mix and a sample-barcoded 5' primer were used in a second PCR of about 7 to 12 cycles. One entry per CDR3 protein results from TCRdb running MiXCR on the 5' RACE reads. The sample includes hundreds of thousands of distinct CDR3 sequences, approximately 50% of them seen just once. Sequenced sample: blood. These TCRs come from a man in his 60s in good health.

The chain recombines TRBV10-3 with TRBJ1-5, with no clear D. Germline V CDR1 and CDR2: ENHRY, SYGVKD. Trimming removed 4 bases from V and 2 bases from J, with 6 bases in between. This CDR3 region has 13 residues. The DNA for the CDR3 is TGTGCCATCAGTGTTTCTGGCAATCAGCCCCAGCATTTT. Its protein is CAISVSGNQPQHF.

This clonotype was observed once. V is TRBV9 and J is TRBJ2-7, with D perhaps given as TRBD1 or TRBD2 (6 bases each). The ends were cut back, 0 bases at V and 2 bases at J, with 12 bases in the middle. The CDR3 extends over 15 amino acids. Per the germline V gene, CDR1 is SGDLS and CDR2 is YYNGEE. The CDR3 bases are TGTGCCAGCAGCGTAGGGAGGGGGGACACCTACGAGCAGTACTTC. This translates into CASSVGRGDTYEQYF.

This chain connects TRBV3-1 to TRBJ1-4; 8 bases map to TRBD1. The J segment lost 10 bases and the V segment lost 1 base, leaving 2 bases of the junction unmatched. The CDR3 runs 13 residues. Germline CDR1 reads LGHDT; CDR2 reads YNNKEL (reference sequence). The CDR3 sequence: CASSQGTGRKLFF. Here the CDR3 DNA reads TGTGCCAGCAGCCAAGGGACAGGGCGAAAACTGTTTTTT.

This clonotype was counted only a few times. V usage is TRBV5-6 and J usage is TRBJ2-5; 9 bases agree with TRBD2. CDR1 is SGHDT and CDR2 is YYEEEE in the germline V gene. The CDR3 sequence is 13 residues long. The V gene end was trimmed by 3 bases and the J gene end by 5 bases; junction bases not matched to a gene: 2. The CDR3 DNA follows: TGTGCCAGCAGCTCAGCGGGAGGCGAGACCCAGTACTTC. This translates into CASSSAGGETQYF.

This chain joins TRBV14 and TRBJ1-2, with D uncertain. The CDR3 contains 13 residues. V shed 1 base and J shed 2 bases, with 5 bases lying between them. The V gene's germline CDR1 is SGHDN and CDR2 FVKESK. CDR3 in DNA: TGTGCCAGCAGCCAAGTAGTAAACTATGGCTACACCTTC. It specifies CASSQVVNYGYTF.

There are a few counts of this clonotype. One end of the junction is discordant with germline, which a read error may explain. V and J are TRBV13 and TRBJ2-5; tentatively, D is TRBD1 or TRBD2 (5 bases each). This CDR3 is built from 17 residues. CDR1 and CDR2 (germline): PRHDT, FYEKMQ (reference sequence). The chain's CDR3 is CASSLGKGDRYQATQYF. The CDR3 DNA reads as TGTGCCAGCAGCTTAGGCAAAGGGGACCGATACCAAGCGACCCAGTACTTC.

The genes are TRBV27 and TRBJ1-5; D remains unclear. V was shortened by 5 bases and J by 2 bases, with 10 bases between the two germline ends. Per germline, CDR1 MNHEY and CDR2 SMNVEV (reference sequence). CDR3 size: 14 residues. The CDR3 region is CASSPHEGNQPQHF. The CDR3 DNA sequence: TGTGCCAGCAGTCCCCATGAGGGCAATCAGCCCCAGCATTTT.

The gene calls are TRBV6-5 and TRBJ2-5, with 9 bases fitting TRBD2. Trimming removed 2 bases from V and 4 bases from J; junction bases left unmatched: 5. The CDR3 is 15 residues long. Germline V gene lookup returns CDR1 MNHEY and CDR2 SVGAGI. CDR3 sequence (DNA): TGTGCCAGCAGTTACACACAACTAGCGGGAGAGACCCAGTACTTC. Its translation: CASSYTQLAGETQYF.

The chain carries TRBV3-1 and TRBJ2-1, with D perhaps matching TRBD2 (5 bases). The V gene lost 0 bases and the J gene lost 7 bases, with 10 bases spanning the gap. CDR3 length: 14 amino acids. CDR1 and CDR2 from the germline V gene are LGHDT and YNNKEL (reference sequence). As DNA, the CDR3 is TGTGCCAGCAGCCAAGATTTAGCGAGGAATGAGCAGTTCTTC. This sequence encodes CASSQDLARNEQFF.

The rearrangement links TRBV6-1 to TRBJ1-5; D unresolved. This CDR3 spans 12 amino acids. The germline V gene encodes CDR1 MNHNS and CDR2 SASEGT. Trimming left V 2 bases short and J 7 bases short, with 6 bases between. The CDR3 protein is CASSEPWQPQHF. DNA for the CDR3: TGTGCCAGCAGTGAACCCTGGCAGCCCCAGCATTTT.

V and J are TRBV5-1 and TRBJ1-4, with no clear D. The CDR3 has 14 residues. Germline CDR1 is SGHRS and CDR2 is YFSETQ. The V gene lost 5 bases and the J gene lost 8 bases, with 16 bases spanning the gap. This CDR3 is CASSPGSGVEKLFF. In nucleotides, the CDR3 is TGCGCCAGCAGTCCCGGGAGTGGAGTGGAAAAACTGTTTTTT.

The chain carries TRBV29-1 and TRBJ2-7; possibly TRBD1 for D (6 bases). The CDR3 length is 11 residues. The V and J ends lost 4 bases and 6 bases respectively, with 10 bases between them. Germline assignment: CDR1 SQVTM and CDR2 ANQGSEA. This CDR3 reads CSVVTGIEQYF. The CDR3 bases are TGCAGCGTTGTGACAGGTATCGAGCAGTACTTC.

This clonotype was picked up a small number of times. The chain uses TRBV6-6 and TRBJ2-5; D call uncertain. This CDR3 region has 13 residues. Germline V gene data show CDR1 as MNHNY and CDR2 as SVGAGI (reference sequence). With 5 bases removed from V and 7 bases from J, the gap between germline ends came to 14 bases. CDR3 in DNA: TGTGCCAGCAGTCTGTCCGCCGAAGGGACCCAGTACTTC. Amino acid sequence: CASSLSAEGTQYF.

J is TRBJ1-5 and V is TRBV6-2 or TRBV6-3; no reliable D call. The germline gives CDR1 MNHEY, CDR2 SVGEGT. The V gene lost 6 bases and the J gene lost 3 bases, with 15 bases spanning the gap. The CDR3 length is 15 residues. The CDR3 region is CASRHYPGANQPQHF. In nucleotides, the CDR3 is TGTGCCAGCAGGCACTACCCCGGCGCCAATCAGCCCCAGCATTTT.

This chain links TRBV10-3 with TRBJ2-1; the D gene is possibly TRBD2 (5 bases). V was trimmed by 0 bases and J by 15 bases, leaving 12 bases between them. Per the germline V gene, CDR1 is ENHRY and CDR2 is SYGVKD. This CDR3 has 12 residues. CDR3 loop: CAISESGGEGFF. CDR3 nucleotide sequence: TGTGCCATCAGTGAGTCGGGCGGCGAGGGGTTCTTC.

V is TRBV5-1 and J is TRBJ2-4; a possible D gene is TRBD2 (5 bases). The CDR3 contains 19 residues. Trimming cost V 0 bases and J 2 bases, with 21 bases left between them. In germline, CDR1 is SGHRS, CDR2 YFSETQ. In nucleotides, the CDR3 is TGCGCCAGCAGCTTGGCCAAAGGCGAGGGCCAGTCACCCAAAAACATTCAGTACTTC. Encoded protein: CASSLAKGEGQSPKNIQYF.

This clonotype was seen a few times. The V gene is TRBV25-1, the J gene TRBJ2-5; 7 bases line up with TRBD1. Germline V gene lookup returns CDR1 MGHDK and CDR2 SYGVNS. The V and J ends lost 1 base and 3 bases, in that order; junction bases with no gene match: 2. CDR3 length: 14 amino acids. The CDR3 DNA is TGTGCCAGCAGTGAATGGGGGACAGAAGAGACCCAGTACTTC. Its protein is CASSEWGTEETQYF.

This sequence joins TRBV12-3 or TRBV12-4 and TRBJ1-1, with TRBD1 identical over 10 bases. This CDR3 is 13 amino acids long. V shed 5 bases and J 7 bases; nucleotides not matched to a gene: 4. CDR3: CASSRQGAGEAFF. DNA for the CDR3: TGTGCCAGCAGTCGACAGGGGGCTGGTGAAGCTTTCTTT.

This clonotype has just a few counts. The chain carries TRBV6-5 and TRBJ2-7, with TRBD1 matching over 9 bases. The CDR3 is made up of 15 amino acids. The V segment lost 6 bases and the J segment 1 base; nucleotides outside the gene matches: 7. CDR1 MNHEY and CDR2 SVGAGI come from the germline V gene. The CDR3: CASRYGTGSSYEQYF. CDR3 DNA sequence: TGTGCCAGCAGATACGGGACAGGGTCATCCTACGAGCAGTACTTC.

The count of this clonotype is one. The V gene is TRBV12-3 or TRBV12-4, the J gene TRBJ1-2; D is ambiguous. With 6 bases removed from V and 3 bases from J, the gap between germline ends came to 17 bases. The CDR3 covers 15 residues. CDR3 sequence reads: CASSHLIATHYGYTF. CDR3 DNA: TGTGCCAGCAGCCACCTAATAGCAACTCACTATGGCTACACCTTC.

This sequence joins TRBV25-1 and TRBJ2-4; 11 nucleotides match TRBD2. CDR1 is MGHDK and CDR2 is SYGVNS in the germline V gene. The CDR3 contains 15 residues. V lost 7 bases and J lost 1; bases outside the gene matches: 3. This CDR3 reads CASTASGRAKNIQYF. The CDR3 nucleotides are TGTGCCAGCACGGCTAGCGGGAGGGCCAAAAACATTCAGTACTTC. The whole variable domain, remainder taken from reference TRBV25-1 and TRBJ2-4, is EADIYQTPRYLVIGTGKKITLECSQTMGHDKMYWYQQDPGMELHLIHYSYGVNSTEKGDLSSESTVSRIRTEHFPLTLESARPSHTSQYLCASTASGRAKNIQYFGAGTRLSVL.

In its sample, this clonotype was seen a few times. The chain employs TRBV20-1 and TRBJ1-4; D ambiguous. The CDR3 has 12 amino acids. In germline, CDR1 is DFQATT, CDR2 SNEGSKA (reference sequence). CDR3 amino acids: CSPGRLNEKLFF. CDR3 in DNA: TGCAGCCCCGGGCGGCTTAATGAAAAACTGTTTTTT.

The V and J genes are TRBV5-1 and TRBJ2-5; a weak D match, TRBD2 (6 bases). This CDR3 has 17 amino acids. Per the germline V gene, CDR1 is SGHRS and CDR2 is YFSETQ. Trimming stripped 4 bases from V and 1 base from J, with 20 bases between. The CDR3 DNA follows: TGCGCCAGCAGCCAAACCGGGACTTTGCCCTCCCAAGAGACCCAGTACTTC. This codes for CASSQTGTLPSQETQYF.